Following are 13 T cell receptor beta chains from one sample sequenced in a study of T-cell reconstitution after alpha-beta-depleted transplantation in children. Preparing the TCRbeta library involved the use of unique molecular identifiers. TCRdb itself ran the PCR reads through MiXCR, one entry per CDR3 protein. Altogether about 600,000 distinct CDR3 sequences are present, more than 20% being singletons, with the ten largest covering 13% to 15%. The sequences come from PBMCs, mostly from graft donor cells, collected 360 days after TCRalphabeta/CD19-depleted stem cell transplant. These receptors all stem from a boy younger than two who had a stem cell transplant for acute myeloid leukemia, so the T cells may come from the graft donor.

This clonotype was counted many times. This chain joins TRBV6-5 and TRBJ2-5, with D possibly being TRBD2 (6 bases). V lost 0 bases, J lost 3 bases, and 17 bases lay in between. The CDR3 has 17 amino acids. Per the germline V gene, CDR1 is MNHEY and CDR2 is SVGAGI. CDR3 DNA sequence: TGTGCCAGCAGTTACTCCGGAGGGAAATGGGGGAAAGAGACCCAGTACTTC. It translates to CASSYSGGKWGKETQYF.

The table lists this clonotype with a few counts. The chain joins TRBV11-1 to TRBJ2-7; the D gene could be TRBD1 or TRBD2 (5 bases each). Germline CDR1 and CDR2: SGHAT and FQDESV (reference sequence). The CDR3 has 15 amino acids. Deletions cut 4 bases from V and 0 bases from J, with 13 bases between. The CDR3 region is CASSSSWDDSYEQYF. CDR3 sequence (DNA): TGTGCCAGCAGCTCCTCCTGGGACGACTCCTACGAGCAGTACTTC.

The chain is built from TRBV12-3 or TRBV12-4 and TRBJ2-3; D is unresolved. CDR3 length: 13 amino acids. The ends were cut back, 7 bases at V and 6 bases at J, with 14 bases in the middle. The CDR3 DNA reads as TGTGCCAGCACTTCAGCCTACACGGATACGCAGTATTTT. Amino acids: CASTSAYTDTQYF.

This clonotype was observed a handful of times. The chain employs TRBV5-1 and TRBJ2-7; 7 nucleotides line up with TRBD1. CDR1 and CDR2 (germline): SGHRS, YFSETQ. This CDR3 has 15 residues. J lost 5 bases, V lost 0 bases, and 8 bases had no gene match. The CDR3 nucleotides are TGCGCCAGCAGCTTGGTCCCAGGGGGTTCCGACGAGCAGTACGTC. This translates into CASSLVPGGSDEQYV.

V usage is TRBV20-1 and J usage is TRBJ2-1; either TRBD1 or TRBD2 may fit D (6 bases each). CDR3 length: 15 residues. Deletions cut 3 bases from V and 0 bases from J, with 12 bases between. Germline assignment: CDR1 DFQATT and CDR2 SNEGSKA (reference sequence). CDR3 sequence reads: CSAREGGFSYNEQFF. DNA for the CDR3: TGCAGTGCTAGGGAGGGGGGCTTCTCCTACAATGAGCAGTTCTTC.

This clonotype has at least ten counts. The V gene is TRBV5-1, the J gene TRBJ2-7; D is ambiguous. Germline CDR1 reads SGHRS; CDR2 reads YFSETQ. This CDR3 is built from 12 residues. The V end lost 0 bases, the J end lost 2 bases, and 3 bases lay between the germline ends. CDR3 residues: CASSLDAYEQYF. The CDR3 DNA is TGCGCCAGCAGCTTGGACGCCTACGAGCAGTACTTC.

This chain uses TRBV15 with TRBJ1-5, with D hard to call. CDR3 length equals 14 residues. Deletions cut 2 bases from V and 1 base from J, with 6 bases between. Germline CDR1 and CDR2: LNHNV and YYDKDF (reference sequence). The CDR3 DNA is TGTGCCACCAGCAGAACGGACAGCAATCAGCCCCAGCATTTT. Its translation: CATSRTDSNQPQHF.

This clonotype was observed a few times. The genes are TRBV4-3 and TRBJ2-7; D is unresolved. The CDR3 consists of 14 residues. Between the trimmed V and J ends, which lost 4 bases and 2 bases, there was a span of 12 bases. In germline, CDR1 is LGHNA, CDR2 YSLEER. The CDR3 region is CASSPKDGTYEQYF. CDR3 DNA sequence: TGCGCCAGCAGCCCAAAAGACGGTACCTACGAGCAGTACTTC.

This rearrangement joins TRBV24-1 to TRBJ2-2; the D gene is possibly TRBD2 (6 bases). Germline CDR1 and CDR2: KGHDR and SFDVKD. Trimming left V 9 bases short and J 3 bases short, with 10 bases between. The CDR3 is 13 residues long. CDR3 bases: TGTGCCACCCGGACTACCTACACCGGGGAGCTGTTTTTT. Translated: CATRTTYTGELFF.

This chain joins TRBV5-1 and TRBJ2-1, with 7 nucleotides matching TRBD2. The CDR3 sequence is 15 residues long. After removal of 2 bases from V and 6 bases from J, the junction contained 8 bases not matched to a gene. CDR1 and CDR2 (germline): SGHRS, YFSETQ. The CDR3 DNA is TGCGCCAGCAGCTTCCGAGCGGGGCCCCTCAATGAGCAGTTCTTC. Protein product: CASSFRAGPLNEQFF.

This clonotype was detected only a few times. V usage is TRBV20-1 and J usage is TRBJ1-6; TRBD1 might be the D (5 bases). The CDR3 loop spans 13 amino acids. Trimming cost V 8 bases and J 4 bases, with 12 bases left between them. Per germline, CDR1 DFQATT and CDR2 SNEGSKA (reference sequence). The CDR3 DNA is TGCAGTCCCCGCAGGGAGTATAATTCACCCCTCCACTTT. Encoded protein: CSPRREYNSPLHF.

This rearrangement joins TRBV27 to TRBJ2-3; 7 bases are shared with TRBD2. CDR3 size: 18 residues. Per the germline V gene, CDR1 is MNHEY and CDR2 is SMNVEV (reference sequence). The V and J ends lost 7 bases and 2 bases, in that order; junction bases with no gene match: 18. The CDR3 DNA reads TGTGCCAGCATCACTTCCAATCCCCCAGCGGGGACCACAGATACGCAGTATTTT. Translating it yields CASITSNPPAGTTDTQYF.

This chain links TRBV6-5 with TRBJ2-5, with D possibly called TRBD1 or TRBD2 (6 bases each). V lost 3 bases to trimming and J lost 2 bases, with 16 bases between them. CDR3 size: 16 residues. Germline loops: CDR1 MNHEY, CDR2 SVGAGI. The CDR3 protein is CASSYRGDVLQETQYF. CDR3 DNA: TGTGCCAGCAGTTATAGGGGGGACGTCTTACAAGAGACCCAGTACTTC.